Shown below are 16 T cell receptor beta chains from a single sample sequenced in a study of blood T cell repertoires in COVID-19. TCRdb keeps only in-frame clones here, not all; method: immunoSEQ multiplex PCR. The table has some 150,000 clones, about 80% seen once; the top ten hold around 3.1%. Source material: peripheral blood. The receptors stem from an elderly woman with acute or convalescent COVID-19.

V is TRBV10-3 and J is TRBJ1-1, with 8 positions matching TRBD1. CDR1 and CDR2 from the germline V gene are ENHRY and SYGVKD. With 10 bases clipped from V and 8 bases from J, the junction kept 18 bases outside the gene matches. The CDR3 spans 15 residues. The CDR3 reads CATRETLGTGAEAFF. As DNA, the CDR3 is TGTGCCACCAGAGAGACACTAGGGACAGGCGCCGAAGCTTTCTTT.

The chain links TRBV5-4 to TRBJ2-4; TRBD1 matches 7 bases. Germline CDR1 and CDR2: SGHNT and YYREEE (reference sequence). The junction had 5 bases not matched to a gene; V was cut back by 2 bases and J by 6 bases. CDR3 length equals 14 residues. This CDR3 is CASSLNRGGNIQYF. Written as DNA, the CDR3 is TGTGCCAGCAGCTTAAACAGGGGTGGAAACATTCAGTACTTC.

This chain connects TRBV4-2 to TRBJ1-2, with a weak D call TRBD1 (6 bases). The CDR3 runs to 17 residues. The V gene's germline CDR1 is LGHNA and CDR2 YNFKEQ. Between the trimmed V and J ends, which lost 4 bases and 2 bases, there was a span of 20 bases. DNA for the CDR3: TGTGCCAGCAGCCCCCTGGGGGGGGCAGAAGGAAACTATGGCTACACCTTC. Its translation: CASSPLGGAEGNYGYTF.

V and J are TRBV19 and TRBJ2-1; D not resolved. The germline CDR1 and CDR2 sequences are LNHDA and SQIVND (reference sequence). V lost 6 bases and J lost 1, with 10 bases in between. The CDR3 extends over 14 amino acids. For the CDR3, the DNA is TGTGCCAGTAGAGACGACGGGTCCTACAATGAGCAGTTCTTC. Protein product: CASRDDGSYNEQFF.

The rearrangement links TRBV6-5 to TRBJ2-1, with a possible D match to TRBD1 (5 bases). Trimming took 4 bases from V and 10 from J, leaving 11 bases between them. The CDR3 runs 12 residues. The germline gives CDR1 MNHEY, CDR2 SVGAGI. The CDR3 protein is CASSFQGIEQFF. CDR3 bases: TGTGCCAGCAGTTTCCAGGGTATCGAGCAGTTCTTC.

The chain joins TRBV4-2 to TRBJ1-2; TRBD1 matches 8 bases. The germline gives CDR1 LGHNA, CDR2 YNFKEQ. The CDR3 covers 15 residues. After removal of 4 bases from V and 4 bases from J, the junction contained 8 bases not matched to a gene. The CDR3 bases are TGTGCCAGCAGCCCAGAGACAGGGGTTCGCTATGGCTACACCTTC. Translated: CASSPETGVRYGYTF.

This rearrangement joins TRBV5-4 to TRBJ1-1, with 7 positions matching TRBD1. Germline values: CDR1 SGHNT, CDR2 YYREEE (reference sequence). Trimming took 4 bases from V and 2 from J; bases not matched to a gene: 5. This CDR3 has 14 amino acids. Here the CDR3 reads CASSPRTGNTEAFF. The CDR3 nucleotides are TGTGCCAGCAGCCCGAGGACAGGAAACACTGAAGCTTTCTTT.

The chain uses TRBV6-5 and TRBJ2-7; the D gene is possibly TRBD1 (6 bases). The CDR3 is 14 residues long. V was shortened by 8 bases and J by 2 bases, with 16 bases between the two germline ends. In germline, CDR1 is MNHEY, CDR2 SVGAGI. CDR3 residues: CASYQGIRTYEQYF. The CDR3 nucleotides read TGTGCCAGCTATCAGGGGATCAGAACCTACGAGCAGTACTTC.

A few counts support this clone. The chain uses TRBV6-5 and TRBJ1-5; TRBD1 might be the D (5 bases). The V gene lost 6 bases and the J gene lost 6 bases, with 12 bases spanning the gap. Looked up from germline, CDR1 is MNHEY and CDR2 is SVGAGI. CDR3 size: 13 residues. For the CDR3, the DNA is TGTGCCAGCAGCCAGTCAGGGTTTCAGCCCCAGCATTTT. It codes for CASSQSGFQPQHF.

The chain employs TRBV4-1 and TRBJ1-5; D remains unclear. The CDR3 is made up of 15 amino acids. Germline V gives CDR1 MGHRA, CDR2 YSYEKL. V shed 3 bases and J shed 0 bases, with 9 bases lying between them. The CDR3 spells CASSHEGYSNQPQHF. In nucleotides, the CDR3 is TGCGCCAGCAGCCACGAGGGTTATAGCAATCAGCCCCAGCATTTT.

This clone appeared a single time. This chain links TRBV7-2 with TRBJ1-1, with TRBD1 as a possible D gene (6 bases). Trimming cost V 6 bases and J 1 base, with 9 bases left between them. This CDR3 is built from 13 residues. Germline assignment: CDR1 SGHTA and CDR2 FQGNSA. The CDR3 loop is CASSRQENTEAFF. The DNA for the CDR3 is TGTGCCAGCAGTCGACAGGAGAACACTGAAGCTTTCTTT.

CDR3 in DNA: TGTGCCAGCAGCTTAGGATCGGGGTCCCCTAACTATGGCTACACCTTC. Its translation is CASSLGSGSPNYGYTF. The V gene is TRBV7-9, the J gene TRBJ1-2; D uncertain. Trimming took off 1 base at V and 0 bases at J, with 12 bases between the two ends. In germline, CDR1 is SEHNR, CDR2 FQNEAQ (reference sequence). The CDR3 totals 16 residues.

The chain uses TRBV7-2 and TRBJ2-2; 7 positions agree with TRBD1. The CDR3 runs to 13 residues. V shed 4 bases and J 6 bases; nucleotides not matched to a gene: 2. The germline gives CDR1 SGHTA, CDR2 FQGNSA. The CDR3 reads CASSYDRAGELFF. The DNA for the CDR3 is TGTGCCAGCAGCTACGACAGGGCCGGGGAGCTGTTTTTT. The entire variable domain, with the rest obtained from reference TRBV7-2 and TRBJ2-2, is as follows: GAGVSQSPSNKVTEKGKDVELRCDPISGHTALYWYRQSLGQGLEFLIYFQGNSAPDKSGLPSDRFSAERTGGSVSTLTIQRTQQEDSAVYLCASSYDRAGELFFGEGSRLTVL.

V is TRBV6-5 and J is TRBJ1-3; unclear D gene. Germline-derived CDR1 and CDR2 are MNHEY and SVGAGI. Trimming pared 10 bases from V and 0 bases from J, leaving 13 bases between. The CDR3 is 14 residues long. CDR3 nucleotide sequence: TGTGCCACACGAGGATCATACTCTGGAAACACCATATATTTT. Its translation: CATRGSYSGNTIYF.

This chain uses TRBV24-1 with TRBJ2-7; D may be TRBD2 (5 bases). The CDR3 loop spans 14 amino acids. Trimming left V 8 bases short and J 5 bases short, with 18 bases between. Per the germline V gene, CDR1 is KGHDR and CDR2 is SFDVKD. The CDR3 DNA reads TGTGCCACCAAGTACCCCGGGAACGGCCACGAGCAGTACTTC. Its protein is CATKYPGNGHEQYF.

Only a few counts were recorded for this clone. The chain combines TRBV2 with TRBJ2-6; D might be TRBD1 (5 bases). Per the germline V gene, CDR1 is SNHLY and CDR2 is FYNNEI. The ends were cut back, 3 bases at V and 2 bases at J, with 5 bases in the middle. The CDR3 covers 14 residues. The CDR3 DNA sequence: TGTGCCAGCAGTGACAGGGCTGGGGCCAACGTCCTGACTTTC. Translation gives CASSDRAGANVLTF. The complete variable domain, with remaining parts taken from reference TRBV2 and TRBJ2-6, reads EPEVTQTPSHQVTQMGQEVILRCVPISNHLYFYWYRQILGQKVEFLVSFYNNEISEKSEIFDDQFSVERPDGSNFTLKIRSTKLEDSAMYFCASSDRAGANVLTFGAGSRLTVL.